A single sample gave rise to the 12 T cell receptor beta chains below, sequenced in a study of cytomegalovirus exposure and HLA in healthy donors. With 60 Vbeta and 13 Jbeta primers, the PCR was carried out. TCRdb keeps only in-frame clones here, not all; method: immunoSEQ multiplex PCR. The table gives roughly 50,000 clones; the top ten clones make up approximately 26% of it. The sequenced sample consisted of PBMCs. The source of these receptors is a man aged 35 to 55 in good health and CMV-seropositive.

The rearrangement links TRBV5-8 to TRBJ2-3, with a weak D call TRBD1 (6 bases). In germline, CDR1 is SGHTS, CDR2 YDEGEE. V was trimmed by 3 bases and J by 4 bases, leaving 15 bases between them. This CDR3 is built from 15 residues. The CDR3 DNA reads as TGTGCCAGCAGCTCAGGACAGTTGAGCCCAGATACGCAGTATTTT. Residues: CASSSGQLSPDTQYF.

This chain joins TRBV7-3 and TRBJ2-3; D not resolved. The CDR3 sequence is 12 residues long. Trimming shortened V by 4 bases and J by 6 bases, and 8 bases separated the two germline ends. Germline V gene sequence: CDR1 SGHTA, CDR2 FQGTGA. CDR3 nucleotide sequence: TGTGCCAGCAGCTCCCCCAGGGATACGCAGTATTTT. Its translation: CASSSPRDTQYF.

The V gene is TRBV28, the J gene TRBJ2-2; D is ambiguous. The CDR3 runs 13 residues. Trimming stripped 6 bases from V and 9 bases from J, with 14 bases between. Germline lookup yields CDR1 MDHEN and CDR2 SYDVKM. CDR3 nucleotides: TGTGCCAGCAGAGCGCCCGAGTTGCGGGAGCTGTTTTTT. Translation: CASRAPELRELFF.

The chain carries TRBV7-6 and TRBJ1-2; 7 bases line up with TRBD1. The CDR3 is made up of 16 amino acids. The germline CDR1 and CDR2 sequences are SGHVS and FNYEAQ. With V trimmed by 1 base and J by 7 bases, 12 bases remained unmatched. The CDR3 nucleotides read TGTGCCAGCAGCTTAGGCCCTCTGACAGGGAAGGGTGGCTACACCTTC. Translating it yields CASSLGPLTGKGGYTF.

This chain joins TRBV30 and TRBJ2-1; 7 nucleotides agree with TRBD1. The CDR3 contains 13 residues. CDR1 is GTSNPN and CDR2 is SVGIG in the germline V gene (reference sequence). The V and J ends lost 6 bases and 4 bases, in that order; junction bases with no gene match: 6. CDR3 coding DNA: TGTGCCTGTACGGGACAGAGATACAATGAGCAGTTCTTC. It encodes CACTGQRYNEQFF.

The chain recombines TRBV30 with TRBJ1-4, with 9 bases identical to TRBD1. The V segment lost 7 bases and the J segment 8 bases; nucleotides outside the gene matches: 5. The CDR3 extends over 12 amino acids. Germline assignment: CDR1 GTSNPN and CDR2 SVGIG (reference sequence). The CDR3 coding sequence is TGTGCCTTTCGGACAGGGGAAGAAAAACTGTTTTTT. Amino acids: CAFRTGEEKLFF.

This chain links TRBV6-4 with TRBJ1-5, with D possibly matching TRBD1 (5 bases). V dropped 11 bases and J dropped 5 bases, with 19 bases sitting between them. Germline values: CDR1 MRHNA, CDR2 SNTAGT. The CDR3 runs to 14 residues. The CDR3 nucleotides read TGTGCCTTCAAGACCCGGGGGGAGCATCAGCCCCAGCATTTT. It encodes CAFKTRGEHQPQHF.

The rearrangement joins TRBV4-3 to TRBJ1-6, with unresolved D. V gave up 0 bases and J gave up 13 bases, with 16 bases separating them. The germline gives CDR1 LGHNA, CDR2 YSLEER. This CDR3 comprises 15 residues. The CDR3 loop reads CASSQEGGSAGPLHF. Written as DNA, the CDR3 is TGCGCCAGCAGCCAAGAGGGAGGGTCAGCGGGGCCCCTCCACTTT.

The chain couples TRBV28 to TRBJ1-2, with D uncertain. The V end was cut by 3 bases, the J end by 8 bases, with 13 bases between. CDR3 length: 13 amino acids. Germline V gene sequence: CDR1 MDHEN, CDR2 SYDVKM. The CDR3, as DNA: TGTGCCAGCAGTTTGCCCCTCTCGCGAGGCTACACCTTC. Its protein product is CASSLPLSRGYTF.

V and J are TRBV13 and TRBJ2-7; D is possibly TRBD2 (6 bases). The CDR3 runs to 17 residues. The ends were cut back, 3 bases at V and 3 bases at J, with 21 bases in the middle. Germline assignment: CDR1 PRHDT and CDR2 FYEKMQ (reference sequence). The CDR3 DNA sequence: TGTGCCAGCAGCTTCGGGGGAATAGGGCAAGTCTTCTACGAGCAGTACTTC. As protein: CASSFGGIGQVFYEQYF.

The chain uses TRBV29-1 and TRBJ2-3; no definite D call. The CDR3 extends over 11 amino acids. Germline V gene sequence: CDR1 SQVTM, CDR2 ANQGSEA. V gave up 8 bases and J gave up 6 bases, with 12 bases separating them. The CDR3 reads CSILKEDTQYF. For the CDR3, the DNA is TGCAGCATTCTAAAGGAGGATACGCAGTATTTT.

The chain employs TRBV27 and TRBJ2-5; TRBD2 is a possible D gene (5 bases). The germline V gene has CDR1 MNHEY and CDR2 SMNVEV (reference sequence). The CDR3 contains 11 residues. The V end lost 7 bases, the J end lost 4 bases, and 7 bases lay between the germline ends. DNA of the CDR3: TGTGCCAGCATAGAGGGAGAGACCCAGTACTTC. Protein: CASIEGETQYF.